This T cell receptor (beta chain) was identified in a study of T cells in Graves' hyperthyroidism and ophthalmopathy. Per germline, CDR1 KGHDR and CDR2 SFDVKD. This CDR3 region has 13 residues. Losses at the gene ends were 3 bases for V and 6 bases for J; bases not matched to a gene: 4. Disease duration was under 3 months in the ophthalmopathy patients, who also had a Clinical Activity Score of at least 3 and a NOSPECS grade of at least 4. Not enrolled were patients with uncontrolled infection, other autoimmune disease, pregnancy or lactation. Based on clinical symptoms, serum thyroxine and TRAb, thyroid ultrasound and orbital computed tomography, diagnoses were reached. RNA transcripts served as the template for amplifying TCR beta CDR3 regions. HTBI primers were the set used in a first-round RT-PCR of the TCR CDR3. One entry per CDR3 protein, called by TCRdb with MiXCR from the multiplex PCR reads. The data contain hundreds of thousands of distinct CDR3 sequences, approximately 23% of them singletons.

The chain employs TRBV24-1 and TRBJ2-7; 7 bases match TRBD2. Sequenced input: blood. The TCR comes from a woman in her 70s with Graves' ophthalmopathy. CDR3 coding DNA: TGTGCCACCAGTGATGCGGGAGAGGGCGAGCAGTACTTC. Its protein is CATSDAGEGEQYF.